This passage covers 28 T cell receptor beta chains from one sample sequenced in a study of blood T cell repertoires in COVID-19. The data were produced by immunoSEQ multiplex PCR, yet TCRdb's version contains in-frame clones alone and is incomplete. The sample yields about 260,000 clones, 80% to 90% seen once. The sequenced material came from peripheral blood. These receptors all come from a man aged 25 to 40 with active or convalescent COVID-19.

The rearrangement uses TRBV3-1 (or the pseudogene TRBV3-2) and TRBJ2-3; D may be TRBD1 (5 bases). Germline assignment: CDR1 LGHDT and CDR2 YNNKEL (reference sequence). V was clipped by 1 base and J by 14 bases, with 19 bases between them. The CDR3 length is 14 residues. The CDR3 reads CASSQGSVGADGYF. CDR3 coding DNA: TGTGCCAGCAGCCAAGGGTCTGTTGGGGCGGACGGGTATTTT.

The chain uses TRBV27 and TRBJ1-5, with D uncertain. Trimming cost V 3 bases and J 5 bases, with 14 bases left between them. The CDR3 extends over 15 amino acids. Looked up from germline, CDR1 is MNHEY and CDR2 is SMNVEV (reference sequence). The CDR3 coding sequence is TGTGCCAGCAGTTTGGACTCCTTGGGCTATCAGCCCCAGCATTTT. Its protein product is CASSLDSLGYQPQHF.

The V call is TRBV10-1, the J call TRBJ2-1; 11 nucleotides align to TRBD2. V dropped 6 bases and J dropped 7; count of bases not matched to a gene: 8. The CDR3 is 15 amino acids. Germline V gene sequence: CDR1 WNHNN, CDR2 SYGVQD (reference sequence). The chain's CDR3 is CASREVAGGKNEQFF. The CDR3 region has the DNA TGCGCCAGCAGAGAGGTAGCGGGGGGGAAGAATGAGCAGTTCTTC.

Note on this clone: This same CDR3 is encoded by further DNA sequences in the sample. The chain employs TRBV9 and TRBJ2-1, with 8 bases identical to TRBD2. Germline V gene lookup returns CDR1 SGDLS and CDR2 YYNGEE. V trimming: 1 base; J trimming: 4 bases; junction bases outside the gene matches: 4. The CDR3 is made up of 15 amino acids. CDR3 loop: CASSVSGGVYNEQFF. As DNA, the CDR3 is TGTGCCAGCAGCGTATCCGGGGGGGTTTACAATGAGCAGTTCTTC. The full variable domain, with the rest looked up from reference TRBV9 and TRBJ2-1, is DSGVTQTPKHLITATGQRVTLRCSPRSGDLSVYWYQQSLDQGLQFLIQYYNGEERAKGNILERFSAQQFPDLHSELNLSSLELGDSALYFCASSVSGGVYNEQFFGPGTRLTVL.

The chain joins TRBV27 to TRBJ2-7; D may be TRBD2 (6 bases). Trimming left V 6 bases short and J 5 bases short, with 17 bases between. Germline V CDR1 and CDR2: MNHEY, SMNVEV (reference sequence). This CDR3 is 14 amino acids long. For the CDR3, the DNA is TGTGCCAGCAGCCCGTCGGGGGTCAGGCACGAGCAGTACTTC. This encodes CASSPSGVRHEQYF.

The chain carries TRBV5-1 and TRBJ2-3, with a weak D call TRBD1 (6 bases). Germline CDR1 reads SGHRS; CDR2 reads YFSETQ. There are 14 residues in the CDR3. Trimming stripped 0 bases from V and 6 bases from J, with 11 bases between. DNA of the CDR3: TGCGCCAGCAGCTTGGTTGTGGGGGCGGATACGCAGTATTTT. Its protein product is CASSLVVGADTQYF.

This chain's CDR3 is CASSLGLAINEQFF. The DNA for the CDR3 is TGTGCCAGCAGCTTAGGACTAGCGATCAATGAGCAGTTCTTC. This chain connects TRBV27 to TRBJ2-1; TRBD2 agrees at 9 bases. This CDR3 has 14 amino acids. The germline gives CDR1 MNHEY, CDR2 SMNVEV (reference sequence). With 6 bases clipped from V and 6 bases from J, the junction kept 6 bases outside the gene matches.

The chain combines TRBV12-3 or TRBV12-4 with TRBJ1-5; D ambiguous. The length of the CDR3 is 13 residues. V lost 0 bases and J 11 bases, leaving 11 bases between the germline ends. The CDR3 region is CASSLAPKSAQHF. The CDR3 DNA is TGTGCCAGCAGTTTAGCTCCGAAATCAGCCCAGCATTTT.

The J gene is TRBJ1-1, the V gene TRBV27; possible D gene TRBD1, 5 bases. Trimming took 6 bases from V and 2 from J, leaving 16 bases between them. The CDR3 loop spans 15 amino acids. CDR1 and CDR2 (germline): MNHEY, SMNVEV (reference sequence). CDR3 region: CASSLTGVLNTEAFF. The CDR3 bases are TGTGCCAGCAGCCTGACGGGGGTGTTAAACACTGAAGCTTTCTTT.

The chain joins TRBV2 to TRBJ2-5; TRBD2 agrees at 8 bases. Per germline, CDR1 SNHLY and CDR2 FYNNEI. This CDR3 has 17 amino acids. The V segment lost 2 bases and the J segment 1 base; nucleotides outside the gene matches: 9. CDR3 region: CASSESSRGGAQETQYF. The CDR3 coding sequence is TGTGCCAGCAGTGAATCCTCCCGGGGGGGGGCCCAAGAGACCCAGTACTTC.

The rearrangement joins TRBV6-4 to TRBJ2-5; D is uncertain. Germline assignment: CDR1 MRHNA and CDR2 SNTAGT. V shed 7 bases and J shed 2 bases, with 8 bases lying between them. CDR3 length: 12 residues. In nucleotides, the CDR3 is TGTGCCAGCACCGTCCGGCAAGAGACCCAGTACTTC. It encodes CASTVRQETQYF.

V is TRBV29-1 and J is TRBJ2-3; D might be TRBD2 (6 bases). This CDR3 comprises 13 residues. Trimming took 6 bases from V and 5 from J, leaving 15 bases between them. Germline CDR1 and CDR2: SQVTM and ANQGSEA. The DNA for the CDR3 is TGCAGCGTGGGGGGTAGGGCAGTAGATACGCAGTATTTT. Translation gives CSVGGRAVDTQYF.

The CDR3 coding sequence is TGCGCCAGCAGCCAAGCACAGGGGGTGGTAACCTACGAGCAGTACTTC. It codes for CASSQAQGVVTYEQYF. The V gene is TRBV4-3, the J gene TRBJ2-7, with 8 bases aligning to TRBD1. Trimming at V came to 1 base and at J to 2 bases, leaving 7 bases not matched to a gene. CDR1 is LGHNA and CDR2 is YSLEER in the germline V gene. The CDR3 loop spans 16 amino acids.

The chain is built from TRBV4-2 and TRBJ2-1; D gene uncertain. The germline CDR1 and CDR2 sequences are LGHNA and YNFKEQ. This CDR3 contains 15 residues. V lost 1 base and J 1 base, leaving 8 bases between the germline ends. CDR3 amino acids: CASSQGHTSYNEQFF. The CDR3, as DNA: TGTGCCAGCAGCCAAGGACACACTTCCTACAATGAGCAGTTCTTC.

The J gene is TRBJ2-3, the V gene TRBV7-2; 12 nucleotides line up with TRBD2. In germline, CDR1 is SGHTA, CDR2 FQGNSA. CDR3 length: 17 amino acids. V shed 2 bases and J 2 bases; nucleotides not matched to a gene: 5. In nucleotides, the CDR3 is TGTGCCAGCAGCTTACTAGCGGGGGGGACCGCCACAGATACGCAGTATTTT. It translates to CASSLLAGGTATDTQYF.

V and J are TRBV5-1 and TRBJ2-7; 9 nucleotides align to TRBD1. There are 16 residues in the CDR3. In germline, CDR1 is SGHRS, CDR2 YFSETQ. The J segment lost 1 base and the V segment lost 4 bases, leaving 9 bases of the junction unmatched. In nucleotides, the CDR3 is TGCGCCAGCAGCCGGACAGGGGTTTCGGATTCCTACGAGCAGTACTTC. This sequence encodes CASSRTGVSDSYEQYF.

To note about this clone: The same CDR3 arises from other DNA sequences in this sample as well. This sequence joins TRBV25-1 and TRBJ2-3; 13 bases are shared with TRBD2. Germline V gene sequence: CDR1 MGHDK, CDR2 SYGVNS. CDR3 length equals 18 residues. V gave up 3 bases and J gave up 0 bases; unmatched junction bases: 6. The CDR3 loop reads CASSDLLAGGASTDTQYF. DNA for the CDR3: TGTGCCAGCAGTGACCTACTAGCGGGGGGGGCTAGCACAGATACGCAGTATTTT. Full variable domain (rest looked up from reference TRBV25-1 and TRBJ2-3): EADIYQTPRYLVIGTGKKITLECSQTMGHDKMYWYQQDPGMELHLIHYSYGVNSTEKGDLSSESTVSRIRTEHFPLTLESARPSHTSQYLCASSDLLAGGASTDTQYFGPGTRLTVL.

The chain is built from TRBV5-4 and TRBJ1-2; 9 bases are shared with TRBD1. CDR3 length: 14 residues. The V gene's germline CDR1 is SGHNT and CDR2 YYREEE (reference sequence). The ends lost 3 bases at V and 7 bases at J; junction bases unmatched: 7. This CDR3 is CASSWNRGRGGYTF. The DNA of the CDR3 is TGTGCCAGCAGCTGGAACAGGGGGCGCGGTGGCTACACCTTC.

The J gene is TRBJ1-6, the V gene TRBV6-5; possibly TRBD1 for D (5 bases). The CDR3 loop spans 15 amino acids. Germline lookup yields CDR1 MNHEY and CDR2 SVGAGI. Trimming stripped 0 bases from V and 8 bases from J, with 11 bases between. CDR3 region: CASSYSQGGHSPLHF. CDR3 DNA sequence: TGTGCCAGCAGTTACTCCCAGGGTGGGCATTCACCCCTCCACTTT.

The V and J genes are TRBV10-2 and TRBJ2-3; 13 bases fit TRBD2. The germline CDR1 and CDR2 sequences are WSHSY and SAAADI. V lost 10 bases and J lost 5; bases outside the gene matches: 3. This CDR3 comprises 13 residues. This CDR3 is CATLAGGLDTQYF. For the CDR3, the DNA is TGCGCCACACTAGCGGGGGGGCTAGATACGCAGTATTTT.

The chain is built from TRBV7-2 and TRBJ1-5; D may be TRBD1 (5 bases). The CDR3 totals 17 residues. In germline, CDR1 is SGHTA, CDR2 FQGNSA. V was cut by 1 base and J by 6 bases, with 19 bases left in between. The CDR3 coding sequence is TGTGCCAGCAGCTTAGTGGGGGGGATAACCGTCCCTCAGCCCCAGCATTTT. Residues: CASSLVGGITVPQPQHF.

This clone occurred a few times. This rearrangement joins TRBV2 to TRBJ2-6; the D gene is possibly TRBD2 (5 bases). V was pared by 6 bases and J by 0 bases, with 9 bases between. This CDR3 has 15 residues. Germline loops: CDR1 SNHLY, CDR2 FYNNEI. CDR3 nucleotides: TGTGCCAGCAGAGCAGCGGCCTCTGGGGCCAACGTCCTGACTTTC. It encodes CASRAAASGANVLTF.

The gene calls are TRBV2 and TRBJ2-1, with 13 bases aligning to TRBD2. After removal of 4 bases from V and 0 bases from J, the junction contained 6 bases not matched to a gene. This CDR3 contains 18 residues. CDR1 is SNHLY and CDR2 is FYNNEI in the germline V gene. The DNA of the CDR3 is TGTGCCAGCAGTGGGGGACTAGCGGGGACAACCTCCTACAATGAGCAGTTCTTC. As protein: CASSGGLAGTTSYNEQFF.

The rearrangement joins TRBV5-6 to TRBJ2-7, with D possibly TRBD2 on 5 matching bases. CDR1 SGHDT and CDR2 YYEEEE come from the germline V gene. Trimming cost V 5 bases and J 0 bases, with 12 bases left between them. The CDR3 length is 14 residues. This CDR3 reads CASRKDYSSYEQYF. CDR3 sequence (DNA): TGTGCCAGCAGAAAAGACTACAGCTCCTACGAGCAGTACTTC.

The CDR3 reads CASSPPKAGGVYEQYF. DNA of the CDR3: TGTGCCAGCTCACCACCAAAAGCGGGGGGAGTCTACGAGCAGTACTTC. V usage is TRBV18 and J usage is TRBJ2-7, with 9 bases lining up with TRBD2. The V gene's germline CDR1 is KGHSH and CDR2 LQKENI. This CDR3 has 16 amino acids. The J segment lost 3 bases and the V segment lost 0 bases, leaving 6 bases of the junction unmatched.

This clone has more than one count but fewer than ten. The chain uses TRBV7-3 and TRBJ1-1; no clear D. CDR3 length equals 14 residues. Trimming took 1 base from V and 1 from J, leaving 7 bases between them. CDR1 and CDR2 (germline): SGHTA, FQGTGA. This chain's CDR3 is CASSLNAGNTEAFF. CDR3 nucleotides: TGTGCCAGCAGCTTAAATGCAGGGAACACTGAAGCTTTCTTT.

This chain connects TRBV7-8 to TRBJ1-3; 8 bases match TRBD1. The germline V gene has CDR1 SGHVS and CDR2 FQNEAQ. This CDR3 is 16 amino acids long. Trimming cost V 5 bases and J 1 base; bases outside gene matches: 7. The CDR3 region is CASSPHQGASGNTIYF. The CDR3 DNA sequence: TGTGCCAGCAGCCCACACCAGGGGGCATCTGGAAACACCATATATTTT. The full variable domain, its missing parts supplied by reference TRBV7-8 and TRBJ1-3, is GAGVSQSPRYKVAKRGQDVALRCDPISGHVSLFWYQQALGQGPEFLTYFQNEAQLDKSGLPSDRFFAERPEGSVSTLKIQRTQQEDSAVYLCASSPHQGASGNTIYFGEGSWLTVV.

The chain employs TRBV3-1 (or the pseudogene TRBV3-2) and TRBJ2-5, with 13 positions matching TRBD2. Germline V gene sequence: CDR1 LGHDT, CDR2 YNNKEL (reference sequence). Germline trimming cut 1 base from V and 2 bases from J; bases unmatched to any gene: 1. The CDR3 has 16 residues. Written as DNA, the CDR3 is TGTGCCAGCAGCCAAGGGACTAGCGGGAGACAAGAGACCCAGTACTTC. Encoded protein: CASSQGTSGRQETQYF.